The TCR beta chain described here comes from a study of blood T cell repertoires in COVID-19. In this sample, this clone is medium-sized. The CDR3 sequence is 15 residues long. Looked up from germline, CDR1 is KGHSH and CDR2 is LQKENI. With 3 bases clipped from V and 2 bases from J, the junction kept 5 bases outside the gene matches. Method: immunoSEQ multiplex PCR; TCRdb's copy keeps in-frame clones and lacks some. The sample lists some 22,000 clones; about 82% were seen once. The receptor comes from a human donor with active COVID-19. The donor label of this sample is uncertain. The chain combines TRBV18 with TRBJ2-7; 9 nucleotides align to TRBD1. Material for sequencing was peripheral blood. As DNA, the CDR3 is TGTGCCAGCTCACCCGGGACAGGGAGTCCCTACGAGCAGTACTTC. Protein product: CASSPGTGSPYEQYF.